Included here is one T cell receptor (beta chain) sequence, with context. No antigen is known for it. No quality values exist for individual bases; no much larger clone is one base distant. Based on the germline V gene (reference sequence), the CDR1 and CDR2 sequences are LNHNV and YYDKDF. From the cysteine up to the phenylalanine, the CDR3 has a length of 16 residues. Solely the CDR3 DNA is kept, with 48 bases framed from the first base. Cut back by 0 bases and 3 bases, the V and J ends lie 12 bases apart. This entry comes from a study of cytomegalovirus exposure and HLA in healthy donors (dated by TCRdb to 2017 to 2019). Describing the broader study: An earlier analysis of roughly 500 of the donors reported over 250 Gb of sequence data and roughly 120 million unique TCR beta sequences obtained from around 190 million T cells. Of the roughly 430 genotyped donors, approximately 80% fell in the genetic ancestry cluster associated with self-reported Caucasian donors. All discovery cohort repertoires had been generated using a single sequencing platform. To predict cytomegalovirus infection status, the study brought together high-throughput TCR immunosequencing, statistical association of individual TCRs with disease status, and machine learning. In a later analysis, previously published TCR beta repertoires from 500 to 750 donors were re-analyzed and high-resolution HLA genotyping was added so that TCR occurrence patterns could be studied. Rather than drawing on any new phenotypic data, the later analysis identified candidate immune exposures from TCR beta sequences and the way those sequences occurred across donors. The study aimed to test whether signatures of past pathogen exposure could be identified by cataloging public T cell receptors. Donor age, sex, ethnicity and CMV serostatus were compiled alongside the repertoire data. Because of strong linkage in the cohort, roughly five DR-DQ haplotypes were treated as single units for association and clustering. On average, roughly 250,000 unique TCR beta nucleotide sequences were sequenced per donor among roughly 430 genotyped donors of the cohort, with roughly a sixth of those sequences being non-productive. The T cell repertoires of around 670 subjects were profiled by immunosequencing and related to cytomegalovirus serostatus. In an earlier analysis of around 540 of the donors, high-throughput TCR beta sequencing was used to judge whether each TCR beta V gene segment behaved as functional or pseudogenic. Besides the first cohort of around 670 subjects, a separate validation cohort made up of over 100 different subjects was used. A later genetic analysis used genome-wide SNP genotypes for about 55% of the 666 donors, treating that subset as a discovery cohort. The number of donors typed differed by locus, with about 629-640 for A, B, C, DRB1 and DQB1, roughly 520 for DQA1, 600 to 610 for DPA1, and approximately 470 for DPB1. Roughly 300 gigabases of sequencing data and around 88 million unique TCR sequences made up an early release that covered over 550 HLA-typed donors. HLA typing included class I and class II loci at four-digit resolution. The investigation overall reported the following: A later genetic analysis associated a missense DCLRE1C variant with V-gene and J-gene trimming of TCR beta chains, and an independent cohort replicated the association. Because counts were too low, fewer than 20 rarely observed V segments, including chromosome 9 orphons, were excluded from the earlier analysis of 587 of the donors. Immune exposure information for the cohort was limited to CMV serostatus. In a later genetic analysis, fewer N-insertions in productive TCRs were reported among donors in an Asian-associated ancestry cluster than the approximately 710-donor mean. A cluster of highly shared sequence variants was judged likely to be a technical artifact of the sequencing pipeline. Some IMGT-functional V segments, including TRBV6-2 and TRBV6-3, could not be told apart with the 87-base-pair reads, so those segments were excluded. In the study, 150 to 200 TCR beta chains were listed as associated with cytomegalovirus. The classifier was reported to diagnose cytomegalovirus status with high specificity and sensitivity in both the original cohort and the validation cohort. In an earlier analysis of under 600 of the donors, most TCR beta V segments were observed in productive rearrangements about 90% or about 30% of the time, broadly matching IMGT annotations. According to a later analysis, parvovirus B19, influenza, CMV and Epstein-Barr virus appeared linked to several top co-occurrence clusters. In a later analysis, some 18,000 TCR beta sequences were associated with specific HLA alleles at a false discovery rate of 0.05. Linkage disequilibrium might explain the correlated functional status among segregating V segments, but an unknown experimental factor could not be ruled out. In a later analysis, HLA-associated TCR beta chains showed more clonal expansion and lower generation probabilities than non-associated chains that were equally common. This cohort had only TCR beta chains sequenced, and the lack of alpha or paired-chain data limited which features could be detected. Most TCR sequences were observed very rarely across donors, whereas some public TCRs were present in many individuals. Strong co-occurrence of HLA alleles, especially DR and DQ, made assigning TCR associations to individual alleles difficult. Sequencing depth was assumed to be roughly uniform across donors in the presence/absence analyses, though that assumption may not hold. Most CMV-associated TCR beta chains appeared to be HLA-restricted in a later analysis, and the HLA associations seemed to be driven largely by CMV exposure. A later analysis found that TCR association rates varied across HLA loci, with DRB1 alleles showing the most associated TCRs and HLA-C alleles the fewest. A further reported finding was that TCR beta sequences accurately predicted the HLA-A and HLA-B alleles for most subjects in the first cohort. Because HLA typing was missing for some donors at each locus, association tests included only the typed subset. The authors suggested that the approach could potentially be extended to other disease states and immunological phenotypes. In vitro tests confirmed that a few of the cytomegalovirus-associated TCR beta chains recognize cytomegalovirus antigens.

The cohort was made up of roughly 670 healthy bone marrow donors. Cohort members were all nominally healthy when sampled, although unrecorded immune exposures were likely present. The donor was CMV seronegative and was included in the group of a few hundred seronegative cohort members. A peripheral blood sample was provided by each donor, and peripheral blood mononuclear cells were used for TCR beta sequencing. Genomic DNA extraction from the blood cell samples was performed with the Qiagen DNeasy Blood Extraction Kit. Library generation was performed with the immunoSEQ multiplex PCR assay. A mixture of 60 forward primers for TCR Vbeta segments and 13 reverse primers for TCR Jbeta segments was used in the multiplex PCR. The CDR3 region of rearranged TCR beta genes was amplified from genomic DNA with a multiplex PCR assay. Amplified TCR beta libraries were sequenced as 87-base-pair reads on the Illumina HiSeq System. Concerning the study's data processing: Across the roughly 640 repertoires, a later analysis counted some 80 million unique TCR beta chains, 9 million to 14 million of which were shared by at least two donors. To remove PCR and sequencing errors, raw reads were error-corrected and collapsed into unique sequences using a nearest-neighbor algorithm that merged closely related sequences. V, D and J gene segments were assigned by aligning CDR3 sequences to IMGT reference sequences. For a sequence to be retained, a match of at least six nucleotides was required to both a V gene segment and a J gene segment. Rearrangements were called productive when the CDR3 lacked stop codons and stayed in frame with V and J; all others were non-productive. CDR3 was defined according to IMGT convention as the region running from the second conserved V-encoded cysteine to the conserved J-encoded phenylalanine. The earlier analysis of around 640 of the donors excluded sequences that lacked an unambiguous match to a single V gene segment. An earlier analysis of about 600 of the donors called V segments functional above 56.7% productive rearrangements and segregating when the between-donor standard deviation exceeded 5%. A statistical classification framework was built to diagnose cytomegalovirus status from the catalog of TCR beta chain sequences. In a later analysis, TCR nucleotide sequences were compared against IMGT/GENE-DB human TR gene sequences so that V and J genes could be assigned. In a later analysis, CDR3 sequences and most-parsimonious VDJ recombination scenarios were assigned using the TCRdist pipeline. In a later analysis, each TCR beta chain was defined by its CDR3 amino acid sequence together with its V-gene family, and reads without a unique V-gene family were excluded. As a way to deal with suspected cross-contamination and a sequencing artifact, a later analysis dropped hundreds of nucleotide sequences that were highly shared and had low generation probability. In a later analysis, a clonal expansion index for each public chain was calculated from normalized within-repertoire ranks of inferred template counts. Generation probabilities in a later analysis came from a VDJ recombination model fitted to out-of-frame rearrangements, and those results were checked against IGoR. Hypergeometric tests were used in a later analysis to score TCR-TCR, TCR-HLA and TCR-CMV co-occurrence, with a repertoire-size bias correction applied to the TCR pairs. In a later analysis, false discovery rates were estimated by permuting HLA or CMV assignments 20 times. In a later analysis, co-occurring TCRs were grouped with DBSCAN, and TCRdist sequence similarity was added when clustering was performed within HLA-allele-positive subsets. For co-occurrence clustering, repertoires with fewer than 30,000 or more than 120,000 public chains were excluded, along with roughly five repertoires with anomalous nucleotide sharing. TCRdb took over this immuneACCESS table, retaining in-frame rearrangements with V and J assigned. Such tables are incomplete; in checked studies, under half of the missing clones stem from an unresolved V gene, and the remainder is unexplained. V and J calls plus clone size are reproduced from that table; the DNA served to infer D and trimming. The sample table records 150,000 or so clones; about 75% of these occur just once. The biggest ten clones account for about 6.4% of the sample.

This TCR was recovered from a man in his thirties or forties in good health and CMV-seronegative. Sequenced input: PBMCs. This chain joins TRBV15 to TRBJ1-5, with TRBD1 tentatively as D gene (5 bases match). CDR3 loop: CATSRDGAASNQPQHF. The nucleotides read TGTGCCACCAGCAGAGATGGGGCAGCTTCCAATCAGCCCCAGCATTTT.